The clone carrying this TCR beta chain has just a few counts. Its target is unknown. As the template, RNA transcripts were used to amplify TCR beta CDR3 regions. Second-round multiplex PCR followed a first-round RT-PCR using HTBI primers. From the multiplex PCR reads, TCRdb called clonotypes with MiXCR, one entry per CDR3 protein. The sample lists approximately 700,000 distinct CDR3 sequences, roughly two fifths seen once, with more than 3% in the top ten. This specimen comes from a study of Graves' ophthalmopathy and Graves' hyperthyroidism. General observations from the study: Blood also carried most expanded thyroid clonotypes exceeding 0.001 frequency.

The CDR3 has 16 amino acids. Germline V lookup: CDR1 LGHNT, CDR2 FRNRAP. V shed 2 bases and J 7 bases; nucleotides not matched to a gene: 11. Diagnosis was based on clinical symptoms, serum thyroxine, TRAb, thyroid ultrasound and orbital computed tomography. The PBMC fraction was derived from less than 11 ml of fresh peripheral blood. The specimen was peripheral blood. The chain employs TRBV12-5 and TRBJ2-7; TRBD1 matches at 10 bases. The TCR sequence derives from an adult man with Graves' ophthalmopathy. CDR3 residues: CASGLPRDRGFSEQYF. The CDR3 DNA follows: TGTGCTAGTGGTTTGCCACGGGACAGGGGTTTTTCGGAGCAGTACTTC.